This TCR beta chain is drawn from a study of T-cell memory formation after mild COVID-19. Study results and caveats: Those CD4+ clones that contracted were mainly in CM and EM (CD8+ ones in EMRA).

The V and J ends lost 5 bases and 4 bases, in that order; junction bases with no gene match: 13. Per the germline V gene, CDR1 is MNHEY and CDR2 is SVGEGT. This CDR3 comprises 16 residues. A word on this clonotype: Its antigen is as yet unknown.

The authors produced TCR alpha and TCR beta cDNA libraries with sample barcodes and UMIs by 5'RACE using constant-segment primers. Each CDR3 protein gets one entry after TCRdb re-called the 5' RACE reads with MiXCR. The sample comprises about 250,000 distinct CDR3 sequences, 15% of which are singletons, and 2% to 2.5% rests with the top ten. Material: PBMCs or a T cell subset sorted from them (not recorded which). The clonotype was recovered from an adult woman who had mild COVID-19 (a few samples of this study predate the infection). Cell type and time point are not known. This rearrangement joins TRBV6-2 or TRBV6-3 to TRBJ1-2; 7 bases are a match to TRBD1. The CDR3 region is CASSPHSPGTAYGYTF. The CDR3 DNA reads TGTGCCAGCAGTCCTCACTCTCCCGGGACAGCCTATGGCTACACCTTC.